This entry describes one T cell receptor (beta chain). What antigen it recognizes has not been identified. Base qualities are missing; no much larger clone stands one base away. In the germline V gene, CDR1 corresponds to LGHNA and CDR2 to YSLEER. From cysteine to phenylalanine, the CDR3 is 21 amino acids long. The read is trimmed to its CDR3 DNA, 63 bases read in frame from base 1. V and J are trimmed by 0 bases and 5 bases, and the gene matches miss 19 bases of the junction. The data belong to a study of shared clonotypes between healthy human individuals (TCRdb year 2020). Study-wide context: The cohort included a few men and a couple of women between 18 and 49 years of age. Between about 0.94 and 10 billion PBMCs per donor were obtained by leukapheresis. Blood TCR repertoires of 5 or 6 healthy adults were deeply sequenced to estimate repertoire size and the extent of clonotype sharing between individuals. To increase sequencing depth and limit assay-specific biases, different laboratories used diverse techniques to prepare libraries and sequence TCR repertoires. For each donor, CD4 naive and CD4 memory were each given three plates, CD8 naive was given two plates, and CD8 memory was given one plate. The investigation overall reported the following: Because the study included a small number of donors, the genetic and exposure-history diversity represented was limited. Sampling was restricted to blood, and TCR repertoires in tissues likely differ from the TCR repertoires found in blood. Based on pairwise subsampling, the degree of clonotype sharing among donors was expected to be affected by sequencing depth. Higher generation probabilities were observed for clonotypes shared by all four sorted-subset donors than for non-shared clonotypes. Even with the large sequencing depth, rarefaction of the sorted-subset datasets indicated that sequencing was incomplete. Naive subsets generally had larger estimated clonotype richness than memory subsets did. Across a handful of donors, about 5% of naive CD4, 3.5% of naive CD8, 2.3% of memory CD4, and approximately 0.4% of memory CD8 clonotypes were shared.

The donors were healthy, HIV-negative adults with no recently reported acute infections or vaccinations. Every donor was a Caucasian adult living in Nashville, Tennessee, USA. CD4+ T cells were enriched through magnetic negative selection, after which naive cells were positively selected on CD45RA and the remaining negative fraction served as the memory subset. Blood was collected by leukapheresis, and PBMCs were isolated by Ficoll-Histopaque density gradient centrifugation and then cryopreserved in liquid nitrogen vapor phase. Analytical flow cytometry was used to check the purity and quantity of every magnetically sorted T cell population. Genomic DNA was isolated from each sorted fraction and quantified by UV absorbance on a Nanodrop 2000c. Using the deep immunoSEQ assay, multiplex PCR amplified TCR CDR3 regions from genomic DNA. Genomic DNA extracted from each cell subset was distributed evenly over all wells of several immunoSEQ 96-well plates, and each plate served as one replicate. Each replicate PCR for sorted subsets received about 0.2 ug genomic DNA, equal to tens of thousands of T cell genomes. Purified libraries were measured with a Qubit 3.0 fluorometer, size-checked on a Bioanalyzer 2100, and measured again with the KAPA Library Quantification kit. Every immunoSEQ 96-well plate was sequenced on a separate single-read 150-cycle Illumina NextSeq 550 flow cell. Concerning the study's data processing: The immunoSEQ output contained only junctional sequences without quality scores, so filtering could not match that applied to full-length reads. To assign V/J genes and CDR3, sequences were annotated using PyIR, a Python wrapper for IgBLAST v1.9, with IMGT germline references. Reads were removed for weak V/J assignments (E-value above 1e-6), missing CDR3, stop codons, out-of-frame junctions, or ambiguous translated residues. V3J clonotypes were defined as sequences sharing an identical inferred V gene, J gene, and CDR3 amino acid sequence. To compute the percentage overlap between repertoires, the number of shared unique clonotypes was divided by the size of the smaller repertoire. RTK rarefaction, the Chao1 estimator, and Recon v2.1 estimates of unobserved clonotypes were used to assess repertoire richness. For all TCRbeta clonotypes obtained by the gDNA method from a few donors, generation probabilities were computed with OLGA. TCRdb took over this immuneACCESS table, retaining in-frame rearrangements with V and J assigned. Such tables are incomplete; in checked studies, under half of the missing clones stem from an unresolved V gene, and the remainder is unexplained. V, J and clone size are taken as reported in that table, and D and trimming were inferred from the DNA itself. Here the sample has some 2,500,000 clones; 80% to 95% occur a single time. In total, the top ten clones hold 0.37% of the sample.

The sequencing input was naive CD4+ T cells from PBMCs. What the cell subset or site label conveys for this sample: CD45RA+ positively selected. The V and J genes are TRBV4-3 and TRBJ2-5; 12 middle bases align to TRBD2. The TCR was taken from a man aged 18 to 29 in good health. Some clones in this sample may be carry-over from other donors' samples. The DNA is TGCGCCAGCAGCCAAGATATCCTGGCACCGAGACTAGCGGGGGCGCCGGAGACCCAGTACTTC. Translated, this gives CASSQDILAPRLAGAPETQYF.